This TCR beta chain was found in a study of blood T cell repertoires in COVID-19. Only in-frame clones appear in the TCRdb table, and some are missing; sequencing was by immunoSEQ multiplex PCR. The sample includes 180,000 or so clones, about 84% seen only once; the top ten take 4.5% to 6.5%. The CDR3 has 16 residues. After removal of 4 bases from V and 2 bases from J, the junction contained 3 bases not matched to a gene. Germline loops: CDR1 MGHRA, CDR2 YSYEKL. The clonotype originates from a man between 40 and 49 years old with acute COVID-19. The sequenced sample was PBMCs or T cells enriched from blood (not recorded which). The rearrangement uses TRBV4-1 and TRBJ2-1; 12 bases are a match to TRBD2. The CDR3 nucleotides are TGCGCCAGCAGCCTGGGACTAGCGGGTGCCTACAATGAGCAGTTCTTC. It translates to CASSLGLAGAYNEQFF.